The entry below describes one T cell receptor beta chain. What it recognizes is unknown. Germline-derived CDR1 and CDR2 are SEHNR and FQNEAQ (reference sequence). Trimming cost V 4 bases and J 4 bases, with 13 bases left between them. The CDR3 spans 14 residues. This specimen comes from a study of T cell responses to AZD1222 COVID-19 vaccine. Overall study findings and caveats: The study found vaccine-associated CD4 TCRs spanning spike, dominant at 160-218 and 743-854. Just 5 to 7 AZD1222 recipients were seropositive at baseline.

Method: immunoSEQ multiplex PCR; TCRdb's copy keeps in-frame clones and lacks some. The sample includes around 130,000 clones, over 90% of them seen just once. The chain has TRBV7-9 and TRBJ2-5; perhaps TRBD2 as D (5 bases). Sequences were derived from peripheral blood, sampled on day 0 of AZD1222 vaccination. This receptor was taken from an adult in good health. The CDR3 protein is CASSSSLAGETQYF. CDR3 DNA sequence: TGTGCCAGCAGCTCATCTCTAGCAGGAGAGACCCAGTACTTC.